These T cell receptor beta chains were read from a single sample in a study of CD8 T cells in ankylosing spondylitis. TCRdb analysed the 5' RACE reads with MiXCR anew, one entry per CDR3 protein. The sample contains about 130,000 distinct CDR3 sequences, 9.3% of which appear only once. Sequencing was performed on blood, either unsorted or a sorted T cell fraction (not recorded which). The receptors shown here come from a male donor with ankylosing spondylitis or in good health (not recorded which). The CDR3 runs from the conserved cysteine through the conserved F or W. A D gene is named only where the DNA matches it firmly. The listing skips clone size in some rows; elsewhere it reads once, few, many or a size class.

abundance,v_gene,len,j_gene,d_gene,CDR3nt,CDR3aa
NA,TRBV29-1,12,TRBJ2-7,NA,TGCAGCGTTTACGACGGAGGAGACGAGCAGTACTTC,CSVYDGGDEQYF
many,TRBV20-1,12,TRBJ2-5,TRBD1,TGCAGTGCCGGGACAGACCAAGAGACCCAGTACTTC,CSAGTDQETQYF
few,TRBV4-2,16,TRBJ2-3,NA,TGTGCCAGCAGCCAAGGTGTACAGGTTTATCCAGATACGCAGTATTTT,CASSQGVQVYPDTQYF
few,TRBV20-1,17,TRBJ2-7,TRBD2,TGCAGTGCTAGAGCGGTGATGGGGACTAGCGGGCGGTACGAGCAGTACTTC,CSARAVMGTSGRYEQYF
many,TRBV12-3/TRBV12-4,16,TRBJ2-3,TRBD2,TGTGCCAGCAGTTCGAGACTAGCGGGAGGGCGGGATACGCAGTATTTT,CASSSRLAGGRDTQYF
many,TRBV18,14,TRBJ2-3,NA,TGTGCCAGCTCACCAGTCTCTTTGACAGATACGCAGTATTTT,CASSPVSLTDTQYF
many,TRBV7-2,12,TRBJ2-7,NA,TGTGCCAGCAGCGACAGCGAGCGGAGGCAGTACTTC,CASSDSERRQYF
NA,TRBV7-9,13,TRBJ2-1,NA,TGTGCCAGCAGCTGGGAGTCCTACAATGAGCAGTTCTTC,CASSWESYNEQFF
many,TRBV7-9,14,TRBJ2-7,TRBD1,TGTGCCAGCAGTAGACAGGGGGACCCCTACGAGCAGTACTTC,CASSRQGDPYEQYF
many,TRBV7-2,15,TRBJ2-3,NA,TGTGCCAGCACCGACCCACGCGCTAGCACAGATACGCAGTATTTT,CASTDPRASTDTQYF
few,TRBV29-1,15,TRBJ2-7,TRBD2,TGCAGCGTATCGACTAGCGGAGCGAATACCTACGAGCAGTACTTC,CSVSTSGANTYEQYF
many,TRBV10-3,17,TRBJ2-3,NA,TGTGCCATCAGTGACTCCTCCGGCGGGACCAGGGCAGATACGCAGTATTTT,CAISDSSGGTRADTQYF
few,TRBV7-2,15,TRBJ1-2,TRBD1,TGTGCCAGCAGCGCAAGTCAGGGGGCACCCTATGGCTACACCTTC,CASSASQGAPYGYTF
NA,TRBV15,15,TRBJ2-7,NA,TGTGCCACCAGCAGAGATCTACTGCTCTCCTACGAGCAGTACTTC,CATSRDLLLSYEQYF
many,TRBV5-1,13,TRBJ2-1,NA,TGCGCCAGCAGCGCCTTACCCCGGGACCCCGAAGAGTTC,CASSALPRDPEEF
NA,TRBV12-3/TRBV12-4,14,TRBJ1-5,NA,TGTGCCAGCAGCCTTGAGGCGGGTCTTGAGCCCCAGCATTTT,CASSLEAGLEPQHF
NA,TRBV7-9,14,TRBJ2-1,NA,TGTGCCAGCAGCTTACCTCAACTAGTTGATGAGCAGTTCTTC,CASSLPQLVDEQFF
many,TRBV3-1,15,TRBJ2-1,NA,TGTGCCAGCAGCCTACAGGGCCCGGCGCAGGGTGAGCAGTTCTTC,CASSLQGPAQGEQFF
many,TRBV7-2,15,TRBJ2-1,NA,TGTGCCAGCAGCTTAGGGTGGAGAAATTCCAATGAGCAGTTCTTC,CASSLGWRNSNEQFF
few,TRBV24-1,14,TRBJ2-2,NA,TGTGCCAACCTCAACAGGGCTGGTGGCGGGGAGCTGTTTTTT,CANLNRAGGGELFF
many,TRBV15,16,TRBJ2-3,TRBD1,TGTGCCACCAGCAAAAGGACAGGAGGAAGCACAGATACGCAGTATTTT,CATSKRTGGSTDTQYF
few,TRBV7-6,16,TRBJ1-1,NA,TGTGCCAGCAGCTTAGTAAAGCCACAGTTGAACACTGAAGCTTTCTTT,CASSLVKPQLNTEAFF
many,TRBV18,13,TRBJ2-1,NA,TGTGCCAGCTCACCACCGTCAGTCAATGAGCAGTTCTTC,CASSPPSVNEQFF
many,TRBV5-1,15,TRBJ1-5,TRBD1,TGCGCCAGCAGCTTGGAGGGACAGGGTGTTCAGCCCCAGCATTTT,CASSLEGQGVQPQHF
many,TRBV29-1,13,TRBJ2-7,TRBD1,TGCAGCGCTGGGACAGGGGGTCCCTACGAGCAGTACTTC,CSAGTGGPYEQYF
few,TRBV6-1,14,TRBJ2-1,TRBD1,TGTGCCAGCAGGGCAGACAGGGCTTACAATGAGCAGTTCTTC,CASRADRAYNEQFF